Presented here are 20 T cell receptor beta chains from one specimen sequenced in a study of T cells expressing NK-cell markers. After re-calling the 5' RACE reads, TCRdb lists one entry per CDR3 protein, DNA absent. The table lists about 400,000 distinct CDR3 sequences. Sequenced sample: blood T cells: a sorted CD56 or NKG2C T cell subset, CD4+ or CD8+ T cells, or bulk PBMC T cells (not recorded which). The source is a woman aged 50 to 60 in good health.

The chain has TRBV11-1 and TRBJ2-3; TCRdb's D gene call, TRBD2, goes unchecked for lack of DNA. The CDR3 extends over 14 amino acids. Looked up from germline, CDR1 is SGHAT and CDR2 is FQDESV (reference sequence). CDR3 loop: CASSRLAVSDTQYF.

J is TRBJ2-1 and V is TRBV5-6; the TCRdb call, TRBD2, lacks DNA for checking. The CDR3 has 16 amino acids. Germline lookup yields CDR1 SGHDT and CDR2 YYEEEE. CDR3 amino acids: CASSPATSGSWNEQFF.

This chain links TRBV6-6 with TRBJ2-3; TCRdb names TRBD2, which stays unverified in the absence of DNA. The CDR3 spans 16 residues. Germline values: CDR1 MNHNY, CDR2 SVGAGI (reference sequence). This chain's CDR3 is CASSTIAGELGDTQYF.

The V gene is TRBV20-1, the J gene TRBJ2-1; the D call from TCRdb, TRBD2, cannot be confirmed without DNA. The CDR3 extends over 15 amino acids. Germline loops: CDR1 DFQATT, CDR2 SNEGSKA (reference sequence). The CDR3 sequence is CSASEREFSYNEQFF.

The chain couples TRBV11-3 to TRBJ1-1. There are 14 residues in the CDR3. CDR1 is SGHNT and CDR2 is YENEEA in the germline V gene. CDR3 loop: CASSYGPALSEAFF.

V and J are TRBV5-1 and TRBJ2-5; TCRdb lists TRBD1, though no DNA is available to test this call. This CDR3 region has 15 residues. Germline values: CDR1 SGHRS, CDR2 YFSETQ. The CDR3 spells CASSFQPGGQETQYF.

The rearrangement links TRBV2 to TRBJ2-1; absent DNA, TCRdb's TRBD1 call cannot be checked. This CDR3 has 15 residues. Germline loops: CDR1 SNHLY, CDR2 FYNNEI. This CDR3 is CASSEAQGRRNEQFF.

CDR3 region: CASGFYGGSYNSPLHF. The V call is TRBV12-5, the J call TRBJ1-6. This CDR3 is built from 16 residues. CDR1 is LGHNT, CDR2 FRNRAP, per germline.

The CDR3 here is CASSSPSGRAADTQYF. The rearrangement joins TRBV7-9 to TRBJ2-3; TCRdb reports TRBD2, a call that lacks DNA to check it against. CDR3 length: 16 amino acids. Germline loops: CDR1 SEHNR, CDR2 FQNEAQ (reference sequence).

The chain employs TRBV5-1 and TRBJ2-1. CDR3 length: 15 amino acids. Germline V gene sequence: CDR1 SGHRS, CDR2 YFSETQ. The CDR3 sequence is CASSLLRGSYNEQFF.

CDR3 sequence: CASSSLTNSYNEQFF. The chain has TRBV12-3 or TRBV12-4 and TRBJ2-1. This CDR3 spans 15 amino acids.

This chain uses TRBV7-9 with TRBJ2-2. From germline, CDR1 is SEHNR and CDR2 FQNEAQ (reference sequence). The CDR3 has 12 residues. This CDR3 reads CASRVQAGELFF.

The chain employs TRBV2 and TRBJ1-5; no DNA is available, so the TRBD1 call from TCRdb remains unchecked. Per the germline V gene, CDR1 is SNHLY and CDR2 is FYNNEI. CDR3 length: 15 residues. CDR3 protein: CASSGWVTGDQPQHF.

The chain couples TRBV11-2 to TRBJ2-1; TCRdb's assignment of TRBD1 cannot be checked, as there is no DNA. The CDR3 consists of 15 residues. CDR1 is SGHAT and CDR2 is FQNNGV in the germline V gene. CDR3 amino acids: CASSQGSGFYNEQFF.

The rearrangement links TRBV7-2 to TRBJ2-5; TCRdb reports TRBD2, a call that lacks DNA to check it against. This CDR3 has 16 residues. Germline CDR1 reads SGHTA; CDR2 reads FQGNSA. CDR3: CASSPRTSGLQETQYF. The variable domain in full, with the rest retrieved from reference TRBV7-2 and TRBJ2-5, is GAGVSQSPSNKVTEKGKDVELRCDPISGHTALYWYRQSLGQGLEFLIYFQGNSAPDKSGLPSDRFSAERTGGSVSTLTIQRTQQEDSAVYLCASSPRTSGLQETQYFGPGTRLLVL.

CDR3: CASSPEAALGYNEQFF. The chain is built from TRBV18 and TRBJ2-1; TCRdb's D call of TRBD2 is untestable without DNA. The CDR3 runs to 16 residues. The germline CDR1 and CDR2 sequences are KGHSH and LQKENI.

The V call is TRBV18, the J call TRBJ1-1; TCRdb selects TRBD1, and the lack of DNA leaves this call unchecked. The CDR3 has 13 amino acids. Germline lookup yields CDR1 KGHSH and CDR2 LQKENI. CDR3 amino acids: CASSHTSGPEAFF.

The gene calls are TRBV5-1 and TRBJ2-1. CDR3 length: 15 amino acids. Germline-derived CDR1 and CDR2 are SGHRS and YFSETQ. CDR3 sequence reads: CASRLRTESYNEQFF.

This chain's CDR3 is CASRLRGGVQETQYF. V usage is TRBV6-5 and J usage is TRBJ2-5; TCRdb designates TRBD1, a call that cannot be tested without DNA. This CDR3 is 15 amino acids long. Per germline, CDR1 MNHEY and CDR2 SVGAGI.

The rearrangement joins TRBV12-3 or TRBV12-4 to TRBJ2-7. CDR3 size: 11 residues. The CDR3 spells CASSLTYEQYF.